The 13 T cell receptor beta chains below all came from one sample that was sequenced in a study of cytomegalovirus exposure and HLA in healthy donors. PCR used 60 Vbeta primers and 13 Jbeta primers. Produced via immunoSEQ multiplex PCR; TCRdb's table is partial and in-frame only. The repertoire holds 95,000 to 100,000 clones, with roughly three quarters as singletons. The sequencing input was PBMCs. All receptors derive from a woman aged 60-70 years in good health and CMV-seropositive.

This clone was detected only once. The chain combines TRBV15 with TRBJ1-3, with 7 positions matching TRBD1. The germline V gene has CDR1 LNHNV and CDR2 YYDKDF (reference sequence). This CDR3 has 18 residues. V gave up 0 bases and J gave up 1 base; unmatched junction bases: 9. CDR3 sequence (DNA): TGTGCCACCAGCAGAGACCATCTATCGGGACAGTCTGGAAACACCATATATTTT. Residues: CATSRDHLSGQSGNTIYF.

The genes are TRBV9 and TRBJ1-4; no definite D call. The V and J ends lost 2 bases and 8 bases respectively, with 16 bases between them. The germline V gene encodes CDR1 SGDLS and CDR2 YYNGEE. The CDR3 is 15 amino acids. CDR3 sequence (DNA): TGTGCCAGCAGCGTCTCGGGGATTACGGGCGAAAAACTGTTTTTT. It encodes CASSVSGITGEKLFF. Full variable domain (rest looked up from reference TRBV9 and TRBJ1-4): DSGVTQTPKHLITATGQRVTLRCSPRSGDLSVYWYQQSLDQGLQFLIQYYNGEERAKGNILERFSAQQFPDLHSELNLSSLELGDSALYFCASSVSGITGEKLFFGSGTQLSVL.

This chain links TRBV27 with TRBJ2-7; weak D call: TRBD2 (6 bases). Trimming left V 8 bases short and J 7 bases short, with 21 bases between. In germline, CDR1 is MNHEY, CDR2 SMNVEV (reference sequence). The length of the CDR3 is 14 residues. In nucleotides, the CDR3 is TGTGCCAGCCGGCGGGGTACAGCCTTGCGGGAGCAGTACTTC. Protein: CASRRGTALREQYF.

A single count supports this clone. The chain carries TRBV29-1 and TRBJ2-3; D is unclear. Trimming cost V 6 bases and J 6 bases, with 13 bases left between them. Per germline, CDR1 SQVTM and CDR2 ANQGSEA. This CDR3 is built from 12 residues. CDR3 region: CSVGQRSDTQYF. The DNA of the CDR3 is TGCAGCGTGGGTCAGAGGTCTGATACGCAGTATTTT.

A single count supports this clone. The chain couples TRBV5-1 to TRBJ2-2, with 8 positions matching TRBD1. Germline CDR1 SGHRS, CDR2 YFSETQ. This CDR3 is built from 15 residues. J lost 5 bases, V lost 4 bases, and 7 bases had no gene match. The CDR3 is CASSLQTGDTGELFF. CDR3 sequence (DNA): TGCGCCAGCAGCCTCCAGACAGGGGATACCGGGGAGCTGTTTTTT.

This clone has just a few counts. This chain joins TRBV7-9 and TRBJ2-1, with 10 bases fitting TRBD2. Unmatched junction bases numbered 4, after V lost 5 bases and J lost 3 bases. Germline V gene data show CDR1 as SEHNR and CDR2 as FQNEAQ (reference sequence). The CDR3 sequence is 15 residues long. This CDR3 is CASSPTSGHYNEQFF. The CDR3 DNA follows: TGTGCCAGCAGCCCGACTAGCGGGCACTACAATGAGCAGTTCTTC.

The CDR3 spells CAWRRGGLNEQFF. CDR3 DNA: TGTGCCTGGAGACGGGGAGGGCTCAATGAGCAGTTCTTC. V is TRBV30 and J is TRBJ2-1, with 7 nucleotides matching TRBD2. The CDR3 is made up of 13 amino acids. V gave up 3 bases and J gave up 6 bases; unmatched junction bases: 5. CDR1 and CDR2 (germline): GTSNPN, SVGIG (reference sequence).

The V and J genes are TRBV5-1 and TRBJ2-7; no definite D call. The V end was cut by 0 bases, the J end by 7 bases, with 14 bases between. CDR3 length: 14 residues. Germline V gene sequence: CDR1 SGHRS, CDR2 YFSETQ. CDR3 sequence: CASSLAVYGPEQYF. CDR3 sequence (DNA): TGCGCCAGCAGCTTGGCCGTTTATGGGCCGGAGCAGTACTTC.

The chain uses TRBV11-2 and TRBJ1-1; 7 bases map to TRBD1. This CDR3 has 16 residues. The germline V gene encodes CDR1 SGHAT and CDR2 FQNNGV. Trimming removed 4 bases from V and 4 bases from J; junction bases left unmatched: 12. The CDR3 sequence is CASSSLRGPGGTEAFF. The CDR3 bases are TGTGCCAGCAGCTCCTTGCGAGGCCCAGGGGGCACTGAAGCTTTCTTT.

The chain has TRBV5-1 and TRBJ2-7, with a weak D call TRBD2 (5 bases). This CDR3 spans 13 amino acids. The V gene's germline CDR1 is SGHRS and CDR2 YFSETQ. Trimming removed 2 bases at V and 0 bases at J, with 6 bases between. CDR3 in amino acids: CASSLEGSYEQYF. In DNA form, the CDR3 reads TGCGCCAGCAGCTTAGAGGGCTCCTACGAGCAGTACTTC.

V is TRBV29-1 and J is TRBJ2-5; D is undetermined. Deletions cut 6 bases from V and 3 bases from J, with 8 bases between. The CDR3 consists of 11 residues. CDR1 and CDR2 from the germline V gene are SQVTM and ANQGSEA. The CDR3 coding sequence is TGCAGCGTATCTCGGGAAGAGACCCAGTACTTC. Amino acids: CSVSREETQYF.

V gene TRBV28 combines with J gene TRBJ2-7; D unresolved. Germline V gene data show CDR1 as MDHEN and CDR2 as SYDVKM. V was pared by 6 bases and J by 7 bases, with 10 bases between. This CDR3 contains 11 residues. The CDR3 loop is CASSTPGEQYF. In DNA, the CDR3 is TGTGCCAGCAGCACCCCCGGGGAGCAGTACTTC.

The V gene is TRBV27, the J gene TRBJ2-7; 7 bases line up with TRBD1. CDR1 is MNHEY, CDR2 SMNVEV, per germline (reference sequence). Trimming cost V 5 bases and J 2 bases; bases outside gene matches: 12. This CDR3 has 16 residues. For the CDR3, the DNA is TGTGCCAGCAGTACCTCGACAGGGATCGTAACCTACGAGCAGTACTTC. It yields the protein CASSTSTGIVTYEQYF.